This T cell receptor beta chain derives from a study of CD8 T cells in ankylosing spondylitis. Overall study findings and caveats: Seemingly characteristic of ankylosing spondylitis blood was a TCR beta motif consisting of about 8 highly homologous variants.

V was trimmed by 0 bases and J by 3 bases, leaving 12 bases between them. Per the germline V gene, CDR1 is SGHRS and CDR2 is YFSETQ. This CDR3 region has 15 residues. Comments on this clonotype: Its antigen is unknown.

A single record per CDR3 protein comes from TCRdb applying MiXCR to the 5' RACE reads. Of 220,000 or so distinct CDR3 sequences in the sample, about 18% were seen once. This receptor was identified in a male donor with ankylosing spondylitis. The gene calls are TRBV5-1 and TRBJ1-2, with a weak D call TRBD1 (6 bases). Sample: blood, either unsorted or a sorted T cell fraction (not recorded which). The CDR3 region is CASSLEQGLYYGYTF. In DNA form, the CDR3 reads TGCGCCAGCAGCTTGGAACAGGGCCTGTACTATGGCTACACCTTC.